This is a list of T cell receptor beta chains from one sample in a study of beta chain features in type 1 diabetes. Measured with immunoSEQ multiplex PCR; TCRdb has only the in-frame clones, and not every one. The sample yields around 150,000 clones, 6.5% to 8.5% seen once. The sequencing input was central memory CD4+ T cells from blood. The source is a young woman with type 1 diabetes. The CDR3 runs from the conserved cysteine through the conserved F or W. D genes are given only for firm matches. For some rows the clone size is stated as once, few or many, or as a class when expanded; others skip it.

d_call clone_size j_call v_call cdr3_aa cdr3_nt
NA few TRBJ1-4 TRBV7-2 CASSIRQLNEKLFF TGTGCCAGCAGCATTCGACAGCTTAATGAAAAACTGTTTTTT
TRBD1 NA TRBJ1-2 TRBV14 CASSHDRVGYTF TGTGCCAGCAGCCACGACAGGGTCGGCTACACCTTC
NA NA TRBJ1-5 TRBV6-6 CASIPPGDSNQPQHF TGTGCCAGCATCCCGCCGGGGGATAGCAATCAGCCCCAGCATTTT
TRBD1 few TRBJ1-4 TRBV2 CASSGQGYEKLFF TGTGCCAGCAGTGGACAGGGGTATGAAAAACTGTTTTTT
TRBD1 few TRBJ1-2 TRBV19 CASSTPGQAGYGYTF TGTGCCAGTAGTACGCCCGGACAGGCCGGCTATGGCTACACCTTC
TRBD1 few TRBJ1-2 TRBV28 CASSTGTGIRGYTF TGTGCCAGCAGCACCGGGACAGGGATTCGTGGCTACACCTTC
NA few TRBJ2-7 TRBV7-9 CASSSRMRADSYEQYF TGTGCCAGCAGCTCCCGGATGCGGGCCGACTCCTACGAGCAGTACTTC
NA few TRBJ1-5 TRBV6-1 CASGLSNQPQHF TGTGCCAGCGGCCTTAGCAATCAGCCCCAGCATTTT
TRBD2 NA TRBJ2-1 TRBV19 CASSRTSGTINEQFF TGTGCCAGTAGCCGGACTAGCGGGACGATCAATGAGCAGTTCTTC
TRBD1 few TRBJ1-2 TRBV6-6 CASSWDRGGGYTF TGTGCCAGCAGCTGGGACAGGGGCGGTGGCTACACCTTC
TRBD1 NA TRBJ1-2 TRBV5-1 CASSQGTGDGYTF TGCGCCAGCAGCCAAGGGACAGGGGACGGCTACACCTTC
TRBD2 few TRBJ2-1 TRBV7-2 CATGPGLITDEQFF TGTGCCACCGGCCCGGGACTAATCACCGATGAGCAGTTCTTC
NA NA TRBJ2-7 TRBV7-4 CASSLGRSTTEDYEQYF TGTGCCAGCAGCTTAGGTCGTTCGACTACCGAGGACTACGAGCAGTACTTC
NA NA TRBJ1-2 TRBV2 CASSESEGYGYTF TGTGCCAGCAGTGAGTCGGAGGGGTACGGCTACACCTTC
NA few TRBJ1-2 TRBV20-1 CSAIQYYGYTF TGCAGTGCCATCCAGTACTATGGCTACACCTTC
TRBD2 few TRBJ2-5 TRBV5-1 CASSLVTSGGQETQYF TGCGCCAGCAGCTTGGTGACTAGCGGGGGGCAAGAGACCCAGTACTTC
TRBD2 few TRBJ2-1 TRBV14 CASSLSGSAREQFF TGTGCCAGCAGCCTCAGCGGGAGTGCTCGGGAGCAGTTCTTC
TRBD1 NA TRBJ1-5 TRBV2 CASSPGGLAQHF TGTGCCAGCAGCCCAGGGGGTTTGGCCCAGCATTTT
NA NA TRBJ2-7 TRBV11-2 CASSTRGYEQYF TGTGCCAGCAGCACTCGGGGTTACGAGCAGTACTTC
NA few TRBJ1-1 TRBV7-9 CASSLSGPRQDAFF TGTGCCAGCAGCTTATCGGGTCCGAGACAGGATGCTTTCTTT
NA few TRBJ2-6 TRBV18 CASSQRDTSGANVLTF TGTGCCAGCTCACAAAGAGATACTTCTGGGGCCAACGTCCTGACTTTC
TRBD1 few TRBJ2-3 TRBV7-2 CASSSGKAGGRHTQYF TGTGCCAGCAGCTCCGGGAAGGCAGGGGGTCGCCATACGCAGTATTTT
TRBD2 few TRBJ2-3 TRBV5-1 CASSLAGGVTDTQYF TGCGCCAGCAGCTTAGCGGGAGGGGTCACAGATACGCAGTATTTT
NA few TRBJ2-7 TRBV5-1 CASSFQGNSYEQYF TGCGCCAGCAGCTTCCAGGGAAACTCCTACGAGCAGTACTTC
TRBD1 many TRBJ1-2 TRBV11-2 CASSPSTGYGYTF TGTGCCAGCAGCCCCTCGACAGGGTATGGCTACACCTTC
NA few TRBJ2-3 TRBV6-5 CATTSQGRTDTQYF TGTGCCACCACAAGTCAGGGGCGCACAGATACGCAGTATTTT
NA NA TRBJ1-3 TRBV7-9 CASSPQGLLGNTIYF TGTGCCAGCAGCCCACAGGGTTTACTGGGAAACACCATATATTTT
TRBD1 few TRBJ2-7 TRBV19 CASSATGTEYF TGTGCCAGTAGTGCCACCGGGACAGAGTACTTC
NA NA TRBJ2-7 TRBV7-2 CASSLALEQYF TGTGCCAGCAGCTTAGCTCTCGAGCAGTACTTC